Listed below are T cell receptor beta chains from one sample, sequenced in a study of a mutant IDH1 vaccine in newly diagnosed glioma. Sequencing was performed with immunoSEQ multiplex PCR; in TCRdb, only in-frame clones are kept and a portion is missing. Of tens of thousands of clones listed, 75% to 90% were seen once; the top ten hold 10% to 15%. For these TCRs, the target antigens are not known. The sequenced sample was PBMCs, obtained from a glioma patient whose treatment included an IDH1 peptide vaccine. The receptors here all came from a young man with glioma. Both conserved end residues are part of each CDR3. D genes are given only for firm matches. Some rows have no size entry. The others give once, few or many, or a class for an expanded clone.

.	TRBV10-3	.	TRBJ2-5	CAIGKAGQETQYF	TGTGCCATCGGTAAGGCTGGCCAAGAGACCCAGTACTTC
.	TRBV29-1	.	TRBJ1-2	CSVLLPPNYGYTF	TGCAGCGTTTTATTGCCTCCCAACTATGGCTACACCTTC
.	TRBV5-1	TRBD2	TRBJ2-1	CASSGGLVSEQFF	TGCGCCAGCAGCGGGGGACTAGTTTCTGAGCAGTTCTTC
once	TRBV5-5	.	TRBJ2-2	CASNFGGANTGELFF	TGTGCCAGCAACTTCGGGGGCGCGAACACCGGGGAGCTGTTTTTT
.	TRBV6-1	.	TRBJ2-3	CASSDPGRSDTQYF	TGTGCCAGCAGTGACCCGGGGCGTTCAGATACGCAGTATTTT
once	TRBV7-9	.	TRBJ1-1	CASSSSGRTGTEAFF	TGTGCCAGCAGCTCCTCTGGCCGAACAGGAACTGAAGCTTTCTTT
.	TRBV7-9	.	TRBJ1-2	CASRYTPVGTRPTNYGYTF	TGTGCCAGCAGGTATACACCCGTCGGGACAAGGCCTACTAACTATGGCTACACCTTC
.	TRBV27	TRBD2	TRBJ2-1	CASSTLASGGAREQFF	TGTGCCAGCAGTACCCTCGCTAGCGGGGGGGCCCGAGAGCAGTTCTTC
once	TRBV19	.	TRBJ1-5	CASSMRYYSNQPQHF	TGTGCCAGTAGTATGAGGTATTATAGCAATCAGCCCCAGCATTTT
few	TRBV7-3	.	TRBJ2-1	CASSLSGGVSYNEQFF	TGTGCCAGCAGCTTAAGTGGCGGAGTCTCCTACAATGAGCAGTTCTTC
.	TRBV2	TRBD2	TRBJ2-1	CASKGLGLAVPNEQFF	TGTGCCAGCAAAGGCTTGGGACTAGCGGTACCCAATGAGCAGTTCTTC
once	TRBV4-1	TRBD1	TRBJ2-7	CASSQVGTGGGPGQQYF	TGCGCCAGCAGCCAAGTTGGGACAGGGGGGGGCCCCGGGCAGCAGTACTTC
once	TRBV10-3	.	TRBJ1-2	CAISETGPRANYGYTF	TGTGCCATCAGTGAGACAGGACCCCGAGCTAACTATGGCTACACCTTC
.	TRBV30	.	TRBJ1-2	CAWLGLRGDNYGYTF	TGTGCCTGGCTTGGGCTAAGGGGGGACAACTATGGCTACACCTTC
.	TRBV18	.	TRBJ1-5	CASSKTVNSNQPQHF	TGTGCCAGCTCAAAGACAGTTAATAGCAATCAGCCCCAGCATTTT
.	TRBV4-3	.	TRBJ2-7	CASSQEGGRGGQEQYF	TGCGCCAGCAGCCAAGAAGGCGGCAGGGGGGGACAAGAGCAGTACTTC
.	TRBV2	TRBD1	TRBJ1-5	CASSVRAGGESNQPQHF	TGTGCCAGCAGTGTCAGGGCAGGGGGCGAGAGCAATCAGCCCCAGCATTTT
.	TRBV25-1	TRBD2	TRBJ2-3	CASSSSGSTDTQYF	TGTGCCAGCAGCTCTAGCGGGAGTACAGATACGCAGTATTTT
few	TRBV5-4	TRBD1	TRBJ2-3	CASSPGQAADTQYF	TGTGCCAGCAGCCCGGGACAGGCCGCAGATACGCAGTATTTT
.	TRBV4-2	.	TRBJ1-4	CASSQPQGTNEKLFF	TGTGCCAGCAGCCAACCCCAGGGGACTAATGAAAAACTGTTTTTT
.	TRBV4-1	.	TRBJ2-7	CASSQDLKGRPYEQYF	TGCGCCAGCAGCCAAGATCTGAAGGGGAGGCCCTACGAGCAGTACTTC
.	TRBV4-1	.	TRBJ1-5	CASSHDGQRPPEQPQHF	TGCGCCAGCAGCCATGATGGACAGCGACCCCCCGAGCAGCCCCAGCATTTT
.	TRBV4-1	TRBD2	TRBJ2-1	CASSQGLAGGNYNEQFF	TGCGCCAGCAGCCAAGGCCTAGCGGGGGGGAACTACAATGAGCAGTTCTTC
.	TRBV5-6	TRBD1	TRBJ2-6	CASRPMGQSSSNVLTF	TGTGCCAGCAGACCTATGGGACAGTCGAGTTCCAACGTCCTGACTTTC
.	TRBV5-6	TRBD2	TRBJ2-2	CASSLGLAGVYTGELFF	TGTGCCTCATCCCTGGGACTAGCGGGAGTTTACACCGGGGAGCTGTTTTTT
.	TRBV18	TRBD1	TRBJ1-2	CASSPPVRTGVGGYTF	TGTGCCAGCTCACCACCGGTCAGGACAGGGGTTGGTGGCTACACCTTC
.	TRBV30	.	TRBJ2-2	CAWSRGTSMNTGELFF	TGTGCCTGGAGCCGGGGGACCTCCATGAACACCGGGGAGCTGTTTTTT
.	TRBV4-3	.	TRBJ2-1	CASSQDIGYPREQFF	TGCGCCAGCAGCCAAGATATAGGATATCCTCGTGAGCAGTTCTTC
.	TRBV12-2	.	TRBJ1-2	CASRLAGGKTGGYTF	TGTGCAAGTCGCTTAGCGGGGGGAAAGACAGGAGGCTACACCTTC
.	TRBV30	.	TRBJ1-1	CAWRDTPGPQEAFF	TGTGCCTGGAGAGACACTCCGGGACCACAAGAAGCTTTCTTT